This T cell receptor (beta chain) was obtained from a study of T cell responses to AZD1222 COVID-19 vaccine. Repertoires were generated with immunoSEQ multiplex PCR, while TCRdb's copy carries only in-frame clones and drops some. The table has some 54,000 clones, 70% to 90% seen once; the top ten hold about 3.9%. The germline V gene has CDR1 LGHDT and CDR2 YNNKEL (reference sequence). The CDR3 totals 14 residues. V was clipped by 4 bases and J by 0 bases, with 7 bases between them. This receptor was identified in an adult in good health. The chain combines TRBV3-1 (or the pseudogene TRBV3-2) with TRBJ1-3, with D hard to call. This specimen was peripheral blood, taken on day 0 of AZD1222 vaccination. The CDR3 sequence is CASSLGDSGNTIYF. The DNA of the CDR3 is TGTGCCAGCAGCCTTGGGGACTCTGGAAACACCATATATTTT.